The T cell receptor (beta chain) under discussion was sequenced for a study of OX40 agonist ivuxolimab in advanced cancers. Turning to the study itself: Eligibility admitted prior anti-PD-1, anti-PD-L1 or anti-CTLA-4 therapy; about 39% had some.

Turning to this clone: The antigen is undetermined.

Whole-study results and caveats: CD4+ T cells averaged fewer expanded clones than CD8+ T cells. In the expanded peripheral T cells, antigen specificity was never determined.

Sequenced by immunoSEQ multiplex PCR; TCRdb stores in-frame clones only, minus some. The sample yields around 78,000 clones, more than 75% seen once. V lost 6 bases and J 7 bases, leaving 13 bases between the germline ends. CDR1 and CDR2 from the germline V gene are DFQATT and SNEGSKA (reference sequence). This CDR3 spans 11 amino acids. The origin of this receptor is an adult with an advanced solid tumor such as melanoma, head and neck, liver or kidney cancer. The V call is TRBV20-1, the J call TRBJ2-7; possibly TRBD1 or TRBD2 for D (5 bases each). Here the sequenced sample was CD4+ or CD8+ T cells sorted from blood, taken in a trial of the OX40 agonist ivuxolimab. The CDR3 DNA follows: TGCAGTGCGTCACCGGGGCCAGAGCAGTACTTC. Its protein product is CSASPGPEQYF.